This T cell receptor (beta chain) was identified during a study of blood T cell repertoires in COVID-19. Generated by immunoSEQ multiplex PCR, the TCRdb table keeps only in-frame clones and is missing some. Here the sample spans approximately 230,000 clones, 70% to 90% being singletons. Material: peripheral blood. The receptor was isolated from a young man who had recovered from COVID-19.

The CDR3 loop reads CASTFDSRNTIYF. CDR3 sequence (DNA): TGTGCCAGCACTTTTGATTCCCGGAACACCATATATTTT. The rearrangement links TRBV7-2 to TRBJ1-3; D is unclear. The V end lost 7 bases, the J end lost 7 bases, and 14 bases lay between the germline ends. The CDR3 runs to 13 residues. CDR1 and CDR2 (germline): SGHTA, FQGNSA.